What follows is one TCR beta chain and its context. Participants came from roughly 24 US areas, aged about 18 to 89 years. What the recovered Cohort 3 donors had was two negative PCRs, clearance, or symptom resolution. The sample comes from a study of blood T cell repertoires in COVID-19. Per the original data handling: Amplification of reference gene primers was used by the study to estimate nucleated cell counts. Clones were sequenced by immunoSEQ multiplex PCR, and TCRdb holds only the in-frame ones, with some missing. V, J and clone size are taken as reported in that table, and D and trimming were inferred from the DNA itself. Of 160,000 or so clones in the sample, approximately 90% were seen once. The TCR was taken from a woman aged 45 to 65 who had recovered from COVID-19. The sequenced material came from PBMCs or T cells enriched from blood (not recorded which).

In nucleotides, the CDR3 is TGTGCCAGCAGTTTAGAAGCGAGTCTGCTGGTGGACGAGCAGTACTTC. As protein: CASSLEASLLVDEQYF. This chain uses TRBV27 with TRBJ2-7; no firm D call. Germline CDR1 is MNHEY and CDR2 is SMNVEV (reference sequence). The CDR3 consists of 16 residues. Trimming took off 2 bases at V and 5 bases at J, with 19 bases between the two ends.